Listed below are T cell receptor beta chains from one sample, sequenced in a study of tumor-infiltrating lymphocytes in localized non-small cell lung cancer. Repertoires were generated with immunoSEQ multiplex PCR, while TCRdb's copy carries only in-frame clones and drops some. The top ten hold 4% to 5% of the sample, which has roughly 16,000 clones, roughly three quarters seen once. Sequencing was performed on lung tumor tissue. The receptors derive from a human donor with non-small cell lung cancer. Each CDR3 is given with its conserved first and last residue. Fields, in order: D gene, clone size, J gene, V gene, CDR3 protein, CDR3 DNA. A D gene is named only where the DNA matches it firmly. Only some rows state a clone size, as once, few, many or a class for expanded clones.

d_call: .
clone_size: .
j_call: TRBJ1-5
v_call: TRBV28
cdr3_aa: CASSLYGQPQHF
cdr3_nt: TGTGCCAGCAGTTTATATGGGCAGCCCCAGCATTTT

d_call: .
clone_size: .
j_call: TRBJ2-7
v_call: TRBV28
cdr3_aa: CASQERGVYEQYF
cdr3_nt: TGTGCCAGCCAGGAAAGGGGTGTGTACGAGCAGTACTTC

d_call: .
clone_size: .
j_call: TRBJ2-3
v_call: TRBV7-7
cdr3_aa: CASSFDSAGRTDTQYF
cdr3_nt: TGTGCCAGCAGCTTTGACTCGGCGGGGCGCACAGATACGCAGTATTTT

d_call: .
clone_size: .
j_call: TRBJ2-7
v_call: TRBV6-1
cdr3_aa: CAIEQYRSSYEQYF
cdr3_nt: TGTGCCATCGAGCAGTATAGGAGCTCCTACGAGCAGTACTTC

d_call: TRBD1
clone_size: once
j_call: TRBJ1-2
v_call: TRBV7-2
cdr3_aa: CASSLALGQGAIGYTF
cdr3_nt: TGTGCCAGCAGCTTAGCCCTTGGACAGGGGGCCATTGGCTACACCTTC

d_call: TRBD1
clone_size: .
j_call: TRBJ1-2
v_call: TRBV5-4
cdr3_aa: CASSSQGASVGYTF
cdr3_nt: TGTGCCAGCAGCTCTCAGGGGGCTTCGGTTGGCTACACCTTC

d_call: TRBD2
clone_size: .
j_call: TRBJ2-4
v_call: TRBV13
cdr3_aa: CASSPPGLAGDSLVRKNIQYF
cdr3_nt: TGTGCCAGCAGCCCCCCCGGTCTAGCGGGAGATTCGTTGGTTCGGAAAAACATTCAGTACTTC

d_call: .
clone_size: .
j_call: TRBJ2-4
v_call: TRBV4-3
cdr3_aa: CASSQDRPLAKNIQYF
cdr3_nt: TGCGCCAGCAGCCAAGACAGGCCACTAGCCAAAAACATTCAGTACTTC

d_call: TRBD1
clone_size: .
j_call: TRBJ2-2
v_call: TRBV2
cdr3_aa: CASGGTGRRTGELFF
cdr3_nt: TGTGCCAGCGGGGGGACAGGGCGGCGCACCGGGGAGCTGTTTTTT

d_call: .
clone_size: .
j_call: TRBJ2-5
v_call: TRBV15
cdr3_aa: CATTEGGTVLGTQYF
cdr3_nt: TGTGCCACCACAGAGGGGGGGACGGTCTTAGGGACCCAGTACTTC

d_call: .
clone_size: .
j_call: TRBJ2-3
v_call: TRBV6-1
cdr3_aa: CASSELRGGADTQYF
cdr3_nt: TGTGCCAGCAGTGAACTGAGGGGGGGGGCAGATACGCAGTATTTT

d_call: .
clone_size: .
j_call: TRBJ1-2
v_call: TRBV7-9
cdr3_aa: CASSPGAAGAGTGYTF
cdr3_nt: TGTGCCAGCAGCCCAGGGGCCGCAGGGGCTGGGACTGGCTACACCTTC

d_call: TRBD2
clone_size: .
j_call: TRBJ2-2
v_call: TRBV4-3
cdr3_aa: CASSQEVLAGRTGELFF
cdr3_nt: TGCGCCAGCAGCCAAGAGGTACTAGCGGGAAGGACAGGGGAGCTGTTTTTT

d_call: TRBD1
clone_size: few
j_call: TRBJ1-5
v_call: TRBV2
cdr3_aa: CASRGDSSNQPQHF
cdr3_nt: TGTGCCAGCAGAGGGGACAGTTCAAATCAGCCCCAGCATTTT

d_call: .
clone_size: .
j_call: TRBJ1-1
v_call: TRBV19
cdr3_aa: CASSIRYGGGTEAFF
cdr3_nt: TGTGCCAGTAGTATAAGGTATGGCGGTGGCACTGAAGCTTTCTTT

d_call: .
clone_size: .
j_call: TRBJ2-3
v_call: TRBV4-3
cdr3_aa: CASSQGPTTTDTQYF
cdr3_nt: TGCGCCAGCAGCCAAGGTCCAACTACCACAGATACGCAGTATTTT

d_call: .
clone_size: once
j_call: TRBJ2-1
v_call: TRBV7-3
cdr3_aa: CASSLGPSNEQFF
cdr3_nt: TGTGCCAGCAGCTTAGGCCCGAGCAATGAGCAGTTCTTC

d_call: .
clone_size: few
j_call: TRBJ1-2
v_call: TRBV15
cdr3_aa: CATSRDRVRNYGYTF
cdr3_nt: TGTGCCACCAGCAGAGATCGGGTCAGAAACTATGGCTACACCTTC

d_call: TRBD1
clone_size: few
j_call: TRBJ1-2
v_call: TRBV4-3
cdr3_aa: CASSQGVRDREDGYTF
cdr3_nt: TGCGCCAGCAGCCAAGGGGTCCGGGACAGGGAAGATGGCTACACCTTC

d_call: TRBD1
clone_size: .
j_call: TRBJ1-6
v_call: TRBV5-6
cdr3_aa: CASSLAGQGNSPLHF
cdr3_nt: TGTGCCAGCAGCTTGGCGGGACAGGGGAATTCACCCCTCCACTTT

d_call: .
clone_size: .
j_call: TRBJ2-1
v_call: TRBV5-4
cdr3_aa: CASSLGRGEQFF
cdr3_nt: TGTGCCAGCAGCTTGGGAAGGGGTGAGCAGTTCTTC

d_call: .
clone_size: .
j_call: TRBJ1-3
v_call: TRBV5-1
cdr3_aa: CASSFATGTEAGNTIYF
cdr3_nt: TGCGCCAGCAGCTTCGCAACCGGGACGGAGGCTGGAAACACCATATATTTT

d_call: .
clone_size: .
j_call: TRBJ1-2
v_call: TRBV7-9
cdr3_aa: CASSLQGGLSGGYTF
cdr3_nt: TGTGCCAGCAGCTTACAAGGGGGGCTCAGCGGTGGCTACACCTTC

d_call: .
clone_size: once
j_call: TRBJ1-1
v_call: TRBV6-5
cdr3_aa: CASSYSMAGNTEAFF
cdr3_nt: TGTGCCAGCAGTTACTCGATGGCGGGGAACACTGAAGCTTTCTTT

d_call: TRBD2
clone_size: few
j_call: TRBJ2-7
v_call: TRBV7-3
cdr3_aa: CASSPHGTSDYEQYF
cdr3_nt: TGTGCCAGCAGCCCCCACGGGACTAGCGATTACGAGCAGTACTTC

d_call: TRBD1
clone_size: .
j_call: TRBJ1-4
v_call: TRBV5-4
cdr3_aa: CASSSVGTGYNEKLFF
cdr3_nt: TGTGCCAGCAGCTCCGTGGGGACAGGCTATAATGAAAAACTGTTTTTT

d_call: TRBD1
clone_size: .
j_call: TRBJ1-4
v_call: TRBV30
cdr3_aa: CAWARGQKEKLFF
cdr3_nt: TGTGCCTGGGCGAGGGGACAGAAGGAAAAACTGTTTTTT

d_call: .
clone_size: .
j_call: TRBJ2-7
v_call: TRBV7-2
cdr3_aa: CASNEGGWEQYF
cdr3_nt: TGTGCCAGCAACGAAGGAGGGTGGGAGCAGTACTTC

d_call: .
clone_size: once
j_call: TRBJ1-1
v_call: TRBV10-2
cdr3_aa: CASRTFYTEAFF
cdr3_nt: TGCGCCAGCAGAACATTTTACACTGAAGCTTTCTTT

d_call: TRBD1
clone_size: .
j_call: TRBJ1-1
v_call: TRBV10-3
cdr3_aa: CAISRGFGTEAFF
cdr3_nt: TGTGCCATCAGCAGGGGGTTTGGCACTGAAGCTTTCTTT

d_call: .
clone_size: .
j_call: TRBJ1-5
v_call: TRBV4-1
cdr3_aa: CASSQLPEYSNQPQHF
cdr3_nt: TGCGCCAGCAGCCAACTTCCCGAGTATAGCAATCAGCCCCAGCATTTT

d_call: .
clone_size: .
j_call: TRBJ1-2
v_call: TRBV10-1
cdr3_aa: CASRSGDRYGYTF
cdr3_nt: TGCGCCAGCAGATCTGGGGATCGCTATGGCTACACCTTC

d_call: TRBD1
clone_size: .
j_call: TRBJ1-2
v_call: TRBV7-2
cdr3_aa: CASSSPRQGGREYGYTF
cdr3_nt: TGTGCCAGCAGCTCCCCGAGACAGGGGGGGCGAGAATATGGCTACACCTTC

d_call: TRBD1
clone_size: .
j_call: TRBJ2-1
v_call: TRBV7-8
cdr3_aa: CASSTQGIEQFF
cdr3_nt: TGTGCCAGCAGCACACAGGGGATTGAGCAGTTCTTC

d_call: TRBD1
clone_size: .
j_call: TRBJ2-5
v_call: TRBV5-1
cdr3_aa: CASSLIGQGGETQYF
cdr3_nt: TGCGCCAGCAGCTTGATCGGACAGGGGGGAGAGACCCAGTACTTC

d_call: TRBD2
clone_size: .
j_call: TRBJ2-2
v_call: TRBV18
cdr3_aa: CASSPSGGANTGELFF
cdr3_nt: TGTGCCAGCTCACCTAGCGGGGGCGCGAACACCGGGGAGCTGTTTTTT

d_call: TRBD1
clone_size: .
j_call: TRBJ2-7
v_call: TRBV4-3
cdr3_aa: CASSQSLTGGQYF
cdr3_nt: TGCGCCAGCAGCCAGTCACTTACAGGGGGGCAGTACTTC

d_call: .
clone_size: .
j_call: TRBJ1-2
v_call: TRBV7-2
cdr3_aa: CASSPDGFGYIF
cdr3_nt: TGTGCCAGCAGCCCGGACGGGTTTGGCTACATCTTC

d_call: .
clone_size: .
j_call: TRBJ1-1
v_call: TRBV30
cdr3_aa: CAHGGIGTEAFF
cdr3_nt: TGTGCCCACGGAGGGATCGGAACTGAAGCTTTCTTT

d_call: TRBD2
clone_size: once
j_call: TRBJ2-2
v_call: TRBV4-2
cdr3_aa: CASSPGGVTGELFF
cdr3_nt: TGTGCCAGCAGTCCCGGGGGGGTCACCGGGGAGCTGTTTTTT

d_call: .
clone_size: .
j_call: TRBJ2-1
v_call: TRBV6-6
cdr3_aa: CASKPIGGEQFF
cdr3_nt: TGTGCCAGCAAACCTATAGGGGGTGAGCAGTTCTTC

d_call: TRBD2
clone_size: .
j_call: TRBJ2-3
v_call: TRBV11-2
cdr3_aa: CASSFIAGGPDTQYF
cdr3_nt: TGTGCCAGCAGCTTTATAGCGGGGGGTCCAGATACGCAGTATTTT

d_call: .
clone_size: medium-sized
j_call: TRBJ1-1
v_call: TRBV7-3
cdr3_aa: CASSLTQGNTEAFF
cdr3_nt: TGTGCCAGCAGCTTAACTCAGGGGAACACTGAAGCTTTCTTT

d_call: .
clone_size: .
j_call: TRBJ2-7
v_call: TRBV4-1
cdr3_aa: CASSQRAGEQYF
cdr3_nt: TGCGCCAGCAGCCAAAGGGCGGGAGAGCAGTACTTC

d_call: .
clone_size: .
j_call: TRBJ2-3
v_call: TRBV11-2
cdr3_aa: CASSLWGRVTDTQYF
cdr3_nt: TGTGCCAGCAGCTTATGGGGCAGGGTGACAGATACGCAGTATTTT

d_call: .
clone_size: .
j_call: TRBJ2-5
v_call: TRBV19
cdr3_aa: CASSTRRRQETQYF
cdr3_nt: TGTGCCAGTAGTACCCGACGGAGACAAGAGACCCAGTACTTC

d_call: TRBD1
clone_size: .
j_call: TRBJ1-1
v_call: TRBV7-9
cdr3_aa: CASSLQGENTEAFF
cdr3_nt: TGTGCCAGCAGCTTACAGGGGGAGAACACTGAAGCTTTCTTT

d_call: .
clone_size: .
j_call: TRBJ1-2
v_call: TRBV6-5
cdr3_aa: CATTEQANYGYTF
cdr3_nt: TGTGCCACCACAGAACAGGCCAACTATGGCTACACCTTC

d_call: TRBD1
clone_size: .
j_call: TRBJ1-2
v_call: TRBV5-1
cdr3_aa: CASSIRDRSYSNYGYTF
cdr3_nt: TGCGCCAGCAGCATACGGGACAGGTCCTATTCTAACTATGGCTACACCTTC

d_call: .
clone_size: .
j_call: TRBJ2-1
v_call: TRBV7-9
cdr3_aa: CASSLLTVYNEQFF
cdr3_nt: TGTGCCAGCAGCTTATTAACTGTCTACAATGAGCAGTTCTTC

d_call: .
clone_size: .
j_call: TRBJ1-5
v_call: TRBV9
cdr3_aa: CASSLIDRQYLHF
cdr3_nt: TGTGCCAGCAGCCTAATCGACAGGCAATACCTGCATTTT

d_call: .
clone_size: once
j_call: TRBJ2-5
v_call: TRBV19
cdr3_aa: CASSIKGYTQETQYF
cdr3_nt: TGTGCCAGTAGTATTAAGGGCTATACGCAAGAGACCCAGTACTTC

d_call: .
clone_size: .
j_call: TRBJ2-7
v_call: TRBV5-1
cdr3_aa: CASSLVGGPEQYF
cdr3_nt: TGCGCCAGCAGCTTGGTGGGGGGACCGGAGCAGTACTTC

d_call: .
clone_size: .
j_call: TRBJ2-3
v_call: TRBV6-5
cdr3_aa: CASSYQLAFTDTQYF
cdr3_nt: TGTGCCAGCAGTTACCAACTAGCTTTCACAGATACGCAGTATTTT

d_call: .
clone_size: once
j_call: TRBJ2-1
v_call: TRBV5-1
cdr3_aa: CASSLGVSSYNEQFF
cdr3_nt: TGCGCCAGCAGCTTGGGGGTGAGCTCCTACAATGAGCAGTTCTTC

d_call: .
clone_size: .
j_call: TRBJ2-7
v_call: TRBV6-1
cdr3_aa: CASSEQWTSSYEQYF
cdr3_nt: TGTGCCAGCAGTGAACAATGGACGAGCTCCTACGAGCAGTACTTC

d_call: TRBD2
clone_size: few
j_call: TRBJ2-3
v_call: TRBV7-2
cdr3_aa: CASSLVGLARGTDTQYF
cdr3_nt: TGTGCCAGCAGCTTAGTGGGACTAGCTCGGGGCACAGATACGCAGTATTTT